The next 13 T cell receptor beta chains were all read from a single sample in a study of CD8+CD57+ T cells in acquired aplastic anemia. Investigators profiled TCR beta VDJ and CDR3 from genomic DNA template. A single record per CDR3 protein comes from TCRdb applying MiXCR to the reads. The table has 260,000 or so distinct CDR3 sequences, less than 85% seen once. Patients selected for sequencing had displayed CD8+CD57+ cell expansion by flow cytometry. Specimen: sorted CD4+, CD8+, or CD8+CD57+ T cells (not recorded which) from PBMCs. The receptors come from a human donor with aplastic anemia.

About this clonotype: An end of the junction differs from the germline gene, which may be a read error. The J gene is TRBJ1-1, the V gene TRBV7-2; D is unclear. Germline V gene lookup returns CDR1 SGHTA and CDR2 FQGNSA. The CDR3 is 14 residues long. CDR3 bases: TGTGCCACCAGCAGAGACCTTGTAGATGCCGACACCTTCTTT. It encodes CATSRDLVDADTFF. Full variable domain (remainder filled in from reference TRBV7-2 and TRBJ1-1): GAGVSQSPSNKVTEKGKDVELRCDPISGHTALYWYRQSLGQGLEFLIYFQGNSAPDKSGLPSDRFSAERTGGSVSTLTIQRTQQEDSAVYLCATSRDLVDADTFFGQGTRLTVV.

This chain links TRBV7-6 with TRBJ1-2, with D uncertain. Trimming took off 3 bases at V and 12 bases at J, with 26 bases between the two ends. The CDR3 spans 16 residues. Germline loops: CDR1 SGHVS, CDR2 FNYEAQ. This CDR3 is CASSLDAGGRSTDNTF. CDR3 in DNA: TGTGCCAGCAGCTTGGACGCGGGCGGGCGCAGCACAGATAACACCTTC.

A word on this clonotype: Sequence at one end of the junction differs from germline and may be a read error. The chain has TRBV7-3 and TRBJ2-6; possibly TRBD1 or TRBD2 for D (5 bases each). The CDR3 extends over 16 amino acids. Germline values: CDR1 SGHTA, CDR2 FQGTGA. The CDR3 here is CASSFAGSYGATVLTF. The CDR3 DNA reads as TGTGCCAGCAGTTTTGCGGGTAGCTACGGGGCCACCGTCCTGACTTTC.

Of note for this clonotype: The missing conserved phenylalanine or tryptophan at the end of this CDR3 makes a read error likely. The limits of the CDR3 on the DNA are not certain, so only TCRdb's listed CDR3 is given. V and J are TRBV19 and TRBJ2-1; the DNA was not used to check the table's D call, TRBD1. The length of the CDR3 is 16 amino acids, counting both ends. CDR1 and CDR2 from the germline V gene are LNHDA and SQIVND (reference sequence). Here the CDR3 reads CASSSGQGNRKPQHFG.

The V call is TRBV7-9, the J call TRBJ2-7, with TRBD2 matching over 9 bases. The CDR3 spans 18 residues. With 3 bases clipped from V and 3 bases from J, the junction kept 15 bases outside the gene matches. Germline V gene sequence: CDR1 SEHNR, CDR2 FQNEAQ (reference sequence). The CDR3 region is CASSFHRSGGSDYYEQYV. The CDR3 nucleotides read TGTGCCAGCAGCTTTCATAGAAGCGGGGGGAGCGATTACTACGAGCAGTACGTC.

As regards this clonotype: At one boundary the junction diverges from the germline segment, which might be a read error. The V gene is TRBV7-3, the J gene TRBJ2-3; D not resolved. This CDR3 has 13 residues. Germline V CDR1 and CDR2: SGHTA, FQGTGA. In DNA form, the CDR3 reads TGTGCCAGCGGGGATCAAGGAACAGATGCGCAGTATTTT. Protein sequence: CASGDQGTDAQYF.

The DNA for the CDR3 is TGTGCCAGCAGCGGGGGGGGACGACCCGATACGCAGTATTTT. Translated, it gives CASSGGGRPDTQYF. The V gene is TRBV9, the J gene TRBJ2-3; 7 bases are a match to TRBD2. From germline, CDR1 is SGDLS and CDR2 YYNGEE. The CDR3 spans 14 residues. V was pared by 3 bases and J by 6 bases, with 7 bases of the junction left unmatched. Full variable domain (remainder filled in from reference TRBV9 and TRBJ2-3): DSGVTQTPKHLITATGQRVTLRCSPRSGDLSVYWYQQSLDQGLQFLIQYYNGEERAKGNILERFSAQQFPDLHSELNLSSLELGDSALYFCASSGGGRPDTQYFGPGTRLTVL.

CDR3 in amino acids: CASSFHRSYGAIVYEQYV. The CDR3 coding sequence is TGTGCCAGCAGCTTTCATCGTAGCTACGGAGCCATCGTCTACGAGCAGTACGTC. The rearrangement uses TRBV7-9 and TRBJ2-7, with unresolved D. The V gene lost 3 bases and the J gene lost 3 bases, with 24 bases spanning the gap. Germline values: CDR1 SEHNR, CDR2 FQNEAQ (reference sequence). The CDR3 spans 18 residues.

This sequence joins TRBV6-2 or TRBV6-3 and TRBJ1-1; 7 positions agree with TRBD1. Looked up from germline, CDR1 is MNHEY and CDR2 is SVGEGT. The CDR3 loop spans 18 amino acids. V was clipped by 7 bases and J by 3 bases; unmatched bases: 20. The CDR3, as DNA: TGTGCCAGCAACACACCGGGACAGCAGATTGGGTTGGACACTGAAGCTTTCTTT. It translates to CASNTPGQQIGLDTEAFF.

The rearrangement uses TRBV7-3 and TRBJ1-1; 7 bases are a match to TRBD1. Per germline, CDR1 SGHTA and CDR2 FQGTGA. The CDR3 totals 17 residues. The J segment lost 8 bases and the V segment lost 5 bases, leaving 20 bases of the junction unmatched. CDR3 in amino acids: CASSPQGTWGETKEAFF. Written as DNA, the CDR3 is TGTGCCAGCAGCCCACAGGGGACCTGGGGAGAGACCAAGGAAGCTTTCTTT.

The rearrangement links TRBV7-8 to TRBJ1-5; 7 bases fit TRBD1. The CDR3 consists of 18 residues. CDR1 is SGHVS, CDR2 FQNEAQ, per germline. J lost 5 bases, V lost 0 bases, and 13 bases had no gene match. The CDR3, as DNA: TGTGCCAGCAGCTTAGCGAGGAGGGAACAGGGGCTATATCAGCCCCAGCATTTT. Its protein is CASSLARREQGLYQPQHF.

The chain recombines TRBV7-7 with TRBJ1-5; no firm D call. V lost 3 bases and J 10 bases, leaving 25 bases between the germline ends. Germline CDR1 SSHAT, CDR2 FNYEAQ (reference sequence). The CDR3 is 17 residues long. The CDR3 coding sequence is TGTGCCAGCAGCTTCGGTCCCGGAGTTCGTATGAGCAGTCCCCAGCATTTT. Its protein is CASSFGPGVRMSSPQHF.

The chain links TRBV7-2 to TRBJ2-3; weak D call: TRBD2 (6 bases). This CDR3 region has 16 residues. Germline lookup yields CDR1 SGHTA and CDR2 FQGNSA. V was cut by 4 bases and J by 12 bases, with 26 bases left in between. Here the CDR3 reads CASSWGGGANYGYQYF. For the CDR3, the DNA is TGTGCCAGCAGCTGGGGTGGAGGGGCAAACTATGGCTACCAGTATTTT.